Included here is one TCR beta chain sequence, with context. Its antigen is currently not known. No qualities accompany the bases; no much larger clone lies one base away. These data come from a study of CD8 T cells in Susac syndrome (dated by TCRdb to about 2019). About the full investigation: Repertoire sequencing was used to test whether CD8+ T cell activation and differentiation in Susac syndrome was antigen driven. The clonality of the CD8+ T cell repertoire was compared across approximately 11 healthy donors, 14 Susac syndrome patients and 15 multiple sclerosis patients. What the study reported, not specific to this receptor: The number of individuals in the TCR sequencing and HLA analysis was recognized as being relatively small.

High-throughput TCR beta sequencing profiled peripheral blood CD8+ and CD4+ T cells from healthy donors, Susac syndrome patients and multiple sclerosis patients. Healthy donors were included as age- and sex-matched controls. Bulk CD8+ and CD4+ T cells were purified magnetically by negative isolation, whereas CD8+ TEMRA cells were enriched by FACS. Blood was drawn into EDTA tubes, processed within 24 hours, and PBMCs were isolated by density gradient centrifugation. PBMCs intended for TCR sequencing were frozen in liquid nitrogen and were later thawed in a 37 degrees C water bath. The sorted or isolated CD4+, CD8+ and CD8+ TEMRA cells reached a purity of at least 90%. CDR1 SQVTM and CDR2 ANQGSEA are derived from the germline V gene. The CDR3 covers 12 residues, taking in both the cysteine and the phenylalanine. Of the read, only the CDR3 DNA is kept; its 36 bases are in frame from base 1. V and J lose 3 bases and 0 bases, and a span of 6 bases separates them.

RNA was extracted with the RNeasy kit and about 0.5 to 1 ug was reverse transcribed using random hexamers. The immunoSEQ multiplex PCR assay, which covers 54 Vbeta and 13 Jbeta segments, was used to amplify TCR beta CDR3 regions. PCR amplification bias was corrected using a synthetic template baseline for primer optimization and computational correction. In the source study's methods: Reads were assigned to V, D and J genes according to IMGT and analyzed in immunoSEQ Analyzer, with only productive sequences retained. To calculate clonality, Shannon entropy was normalized by log2 of the number of productive unique sequences and then subtracted from one. For each patient and control, public and private clones were evaluated within the 100 most prevalent clones. A clone was defined as Susac-specific if it was absent from the healthy and MS cohorts, from more than 850 published viral clones and from other ImmuneACCESS disease sequences. The public reads were reprocessed in TCRdb via fastp at Q25 and MiXCR, keeping in-frame beta chains. Rows are combined by CDR3 protein, so each entry shows the most common genes and DNA. The V and J calls and clone size come from TCRdb's table, not from the authors' own analysis. The sample table shows tens of thousands of distinct CDR3 sequences, and approximately 94% are seen once. The leading ten clones occupy about 0.55% of the sample.

The sequence links TRBV29-1 to TRBJ2-7; the D segment cannot be called with confidence. Sequences were obtained from CD8+ T cells from PBMCs. The clonotype comes from a human donor in good health. The CDR3 corresponds to CSVESNSYEQYF. The DNA sequence is as follows: TGCAGCGTTGAGTCCAACTCCTACGAGCAGTACTTC.